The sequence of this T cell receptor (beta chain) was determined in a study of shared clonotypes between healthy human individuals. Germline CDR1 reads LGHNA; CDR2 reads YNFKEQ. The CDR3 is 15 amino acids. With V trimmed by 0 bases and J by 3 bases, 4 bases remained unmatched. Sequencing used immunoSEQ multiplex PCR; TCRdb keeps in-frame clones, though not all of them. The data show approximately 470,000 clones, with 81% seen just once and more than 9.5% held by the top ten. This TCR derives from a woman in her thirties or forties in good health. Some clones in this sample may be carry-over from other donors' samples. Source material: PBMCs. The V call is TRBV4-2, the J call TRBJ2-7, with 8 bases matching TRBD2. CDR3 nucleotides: TGTGCCAGCAGCCAAGAGGGGACTAGAGACTACGAGCAGTACTTC. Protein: CASSQEGTRDYEQYF.